This TCR beta chain was found in a study of shared clonotypes between healthy human individuals. V dropped 3 bases and J dropped 7 bases, with 22 bases sitting between them. The CDR3 spans 17 residues. The germline CDR1 and CDR2 sequences are KGHSH and LQKENI. Sequenced by immunoSEQ multiplex PCR; TCRdb stores in-frame clones only, minus some. The sample carries roughly 500,000 clones, roughly 78% recorded once. The sequenced sample was PBMCs. This chain joins TRBV18 and TRBJ1-5; the D gene is possibly TRBD1 (6 bases). The receptor was derived from a woman aged 40 to 50 in good health. Some clones in this sample may be carry-over from other donors' samples. The CDR3 loop is CASSPRGGGAFGQPQHF. For the CDR3, the DNA is TGTGCCAGCTCACCTCGCGGGGGCGGGGCTTTCGGGCAGCCCCAGCATTTT.